This TCR beta chain was found in a study of T-cell memory formation after mild COVID-19. The wider study: Clusters of TCRs were largely donor specific.

Regarding this clonotype: Its antigen is unknown.

Constant-segment primers were used for 5'RACE, and the resulting TCR alpha and TCR beta cDNA libraries carried sample barcodes and UMIs. From the 5' RACE reads, TCRdb called clonotypes with MiXCR, one entry per CDR3 protein. The data hold around 250,000 distinct CDR3 sequences, with under 20% observed a single time. Study-level findings and limits: Clones from the second wave (peaking day 37) had unconfirmed SARS-CoV-2 specificity. Cross-reactive memory appears to have joined, as suggested by some responding clones showing up in pre-infection memory.

Deletions cut 5 bases from V and 8 bases from J, with 12 bases between. Germline values: CDR1 MNHEY, CDR2 SMNVEV (reference sequence). CDR3 length: 12 amino acids. The receptor was isolated from a man aged 18 to 29 who had mild COVID-19 (a few samples of this study predate the infection). Cell type and time point are not known. Sequenced sample: PBMCs or a T cell subset sorted from them (not recorded which). The chain uses TRBV27 and TRBJ1-2; D unresolved. CDR3 in DNA: TGTGCCAGCAGTGGGGTCGGAGAAGGCTACACCTTC. Protein product: CASSGVGEGYTF.